A selection of T cell receptor beta chains follows, all from one sample in a study of cytomegalovirus exposure and HLA in healthy donors. Produced via immunoSEQ multiplex PCR; TCRdb's table is partial and in-frame only. The table shows 150,000 to 200,000 clones, with around nine tenths occurring only once. The sample taken for sequencing was PBMCs. The origin of the receptors is a man between 25 and 39 years old in good health and CMV-seropositive. Both conserved end residues are part of each CDR3. The D gene is left open where the match is weak. Some rows mark clone size as missing; the rest say once, few, many or name a class of expanded clone.

clone size	CDR3 length	J gene	D gene	V gene	CDR3 protein	CDR3 DNA
-	13	TRBJ2-3	-	TRBV5-1	CASSLRAKDTQYF	TGCGCCAGCAGTTTACGGGCTAAAGATACGCAGTATTTT
-	16	TRBJ2-7	-	TRBV7-8	CASSSLRGRGTYEQYF	TGTGCCAGCAGCTCTCTGCGTGGGCGGGGAACCTACGAGCAGTACTTC
-	15	TRBJ1-1	-	TRBV6-5	CASSYSGAINTEAFF	TGTGCCAGCAGTTACTCGGGGGCGATCAACACTGAAGCTTTCTTT
-	17	TRBJ2-7	-	TRBV6-1	CASSEGRWAGGSYEQYF	TGTGCCAGCAGTGAAGGTAGATGGGCAGGGGGGTCCTACGAGCAGTACTTC
-	16	TRBJ1-2	TRBD1	TRBV10-3	CAISEGLRQGGYGYTF	TGTGCCATCAGTGAAGGGTTGCGACAGGGAGGGTATGGCTACACCTTC
once	14	TRBJ2-7	-	TRBV5-1	CASTSFGGKSEQYF	TGCGCCAGCACCTCCTTCGGAGGGAAAAGCGAGCAGTACTTC
-	15	TRBJ1-4	TRBD1	TRBV6-5	CASSSPTGGKQKLFF	TGTGCCAGCAGTTCACCGACAGGGGGGAAACAAAAACTGTTTTTT
-	14	TRBJ2-3	-	TRBV9	CASGAAAGTDTQYF	TGTGCCAGCGGGGCAGCGGCGGGCACAGATACGCAGTATTTT
-	15	TRBJ1-2	TRBD1	TRBV6-5	CASRKYRDRNYGYTF	TGTGCCAGCAGGAAATACCGGGACAGGAACTATGGCTACACCTTC
-	15	TRBJ2-3	-	TRBV6-5	CASSYDRPVTDTQYF	TGTGCCAGCAGTTACGACAGGCCAGTCACAGATACGCAGTATTTT
once	12	TRBJ1-1	-	TRBV27	CASSSGNTEAFF	TGTGCCAGCAGCTCGGGGAACACTGAAGCTTTCTTT
-	15	TRBJ1-1	TRBD1	TRBV6-5	CASSTTGAGNTEAFF	TGTGCCAGCAGTACTACAGGGGCGGGGAACACTGAAGCTTTCTTT
-	13	TRBJ2-3	TRBD1	TRBV15	CATSRDQGENQYF	TGTGCCACCAGCAGAGATCAGGGGGAAAACCAGTATTTT
-	15	TRBJ1-1	-	TRBV4-1	CASSQGARSDTEAFF	TGCGCCAGCAGCCAAGGCGCCAGGTCTGACACTGAAGCTTTCTTT
-	16	TRBJ2-6	TRBD1	TRBV6-5	CASSYSRQGGANVLTF	TGTGCCAGCAGTTACTCCCGACAGGGGGGGGCCAACGTCCTGACTTTC
-	17	TRBJ1-2	-	TRBV6-1	CASSGLTAAGYTYGYTF	TGTGCCAGCAGTGGTTTGACAGCGGCTGGATATACCTATGGCTACACCTTC
-	14	TRBJ1-5	-	TRBV4-1	CASSLFYSNQPQHF	TGCGCCAGCAGCCTCTTCTATAGCAATCAGCCCCAGCATTTT
-	15	TRBJ1-5	-	TRBV30	CAWSVGHLNGQPQHF	TGTGCCTGGAGTGTAGGTCACTTAAACGGGCAGCCCCAGCATTTT
-	13	TRBJ1-2	-	TRBV29-1	CSVEEISSYGYTF	TGCAGCGTTGAAGAGATTAGCTCCTATGGCTACACCTTC
-	15	TRBJ2-3	-	TRBV27	CASRILRGGGDTQYF	TGTGCCAGCAGGATACTCAGGGGGGGAGGAGATACGCAGTATTTT
-	16	TRBJ2-1	-	TRBV6-1	CASSEAGRTLYNEQFF	TGTGCCAGCAGTGAAGCTGGGCGTACCCTTTACAATGAGCAGTTCTTC
-	17	TRBJ1-1	-	TRBV4-3	CASSQALGREENTEAFF	TGCGCCAGCAGCCAAGCTCTGGGGAGGGAGGAAAACACTGAAGCTTTCTTT
-	14	TRBJ2-7	-	TRBV28	CASSFGGASYEQYF	TGTGCCAGCAGTTTCGGGGGAGCCTCCTACGAGCAGTACTTC
-	15	TRBJ1-2	-	TRBV6-5	CASSYSLGEDYGYTF	TGTGCCAGCAGTTACTCCCTCGGGGAGGACTATGGCTACACCTTC
-	17	TRBJ2-1	TRBD2	TRBV28	CASSPLTSGSSYNEQFF	TGTGCCAGCAGCCCTCTGACTAGCGGGAGCTCGTACAATGAGCAGTTCTTC
-	16	TRBJ2-2	TRBD1	TRBV18	CASSPQDRADTGELFF	TGTGCCAGCTCACCACAGGACAGGGCGGACACCGGGGAGCTGTTTTTT
-	12	TRBJ1-5	-	TRBV19	CASSIIGQPQHF	TGTGCCAGTAGTATAATAGGGCAGCCCCAGCATTTT
-	13	TRBJ1-1	-	TRBV7-3	CASSTTGTTEAFF	TGTGCCAGCAGCACCACAGGGACCACTGAAGCTTTCTTT
-	14	TRBJ1-5	-	TRBV27	CASSFSGGNQPQHF	TGTGCCAGCAGTTTCAGTGGGGGCAATCAGCCCCAGCATTTT
-	13	TRBJ2-7	-	TRBV5-4	CASSSGTSYEQYF	TGTGCCAGCAGCTCGGGGACGTCCTACGAGCAGTACTTC
-	18	TRBJ1-5	TRBD1	TRBV7-6	CASSLEDRGKDSNQPQHF	TGTGCCAGCAGCTTAGAAGACAGGGGAAAGGATAGCAATCAGCCCCAGCATTTT
-	15	TRBJ1-3	-	TRBV30	CAWSPGGFAGNTIYF	TGTGCCTGGAGTCCCGGAGGGTTTGCTGGAAACACCATATATTTT
-	13	TRBJ1-2	-	TRBV5-8	CASSSQGINGYTF	TGTGCCAGCAGCTCACAGGGTATCAATGGCTACACCTTC